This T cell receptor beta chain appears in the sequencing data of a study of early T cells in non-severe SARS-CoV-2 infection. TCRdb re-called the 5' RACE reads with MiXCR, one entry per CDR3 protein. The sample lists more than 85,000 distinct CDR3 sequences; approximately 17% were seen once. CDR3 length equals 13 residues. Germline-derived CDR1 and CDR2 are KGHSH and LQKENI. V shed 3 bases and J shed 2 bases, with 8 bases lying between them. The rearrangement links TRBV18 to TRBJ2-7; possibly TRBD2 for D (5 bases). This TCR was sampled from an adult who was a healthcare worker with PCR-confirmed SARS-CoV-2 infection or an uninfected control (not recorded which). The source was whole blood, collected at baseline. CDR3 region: CASSPPSTYEQYF. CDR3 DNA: TGTGCCAGCTCACCCCCTAGCACCTACGAGCAGTACTTC.